This T cell receptor (beta chain) was recovered during a study of blood T cell repertoires in COVID-19. Whole-study context: Samples came from the United States, Italy and Spain, spanning acute and convalescent COVID-19. PBMCs, B-cell-depleted T cells, or T cells were the source of the cDNA or gDNA that made up the material.

Per the original data handling: Estimation of nucleated cell counts relied on the amplification of reference gene primers. Clones were read by immunoSEQ multiplex PCR, and TCRdb kept only the in-frame ones, dropping some. The V and J calls and the clone size are those of that table, but D and trimming were determined from the DNA. The table lists about 360,000 clones, 80% to 90% of them singletons. Patients in Seattle were enrolled during active infection, then followed longitudinally. The V gene's germline CDR1 is LNHDA and CDR2 SQIVND (reference sequence). The CDR3 totals 13 residues. Trimming pared 4 bases from V and 6 bases from J, leaving 7 bases between.

The material sequenced was peripheral blood. The receptor was derived from a woman aged 55-75 years with COVID-19, enrolled during active disease. V gene TRBV19 combines with J gene TRBJ1-6, with D hard to call. For the CDR3, the DNA is TGTGCCAGTAGTACGTCAGTTAATTCACCCCTCCACTTT. Translation: CASSTSVNSPLHF. The full variable domain, rest sourced from reference TRBV19 and TRBJ1-6, is DGGITQSPKYLFRKEGQNVTLSCEQNLNHDAMYWYRQDPGQGLRLIYYSQIVNDFQKGDIAEGYSVSREKKESFPLTVTSAQKNPTAFYLCASSTSVNSPLHFGNGTRLTVT.